These T cell receptor beta chains were read from a single sample in a study of cytomegalovirus exposure and HLA in healthy donors. Sequencing used immunoSEQ multiplex PCR; TCRdb keeps in-frame clones, though not all of them. This specimen shows approximately 80,000 clones; the ten leading clones hold approximately 1.1%. Sequencing used PBMCs. The receptors derive from a woman aged 25 to 39 in good health and CMV-seronegative. The CDR3 runs from the conserved cysteine through the conserved F or W. The D gene is left open where the match is weak. Clone sizes are given selectively: once, few, many, or a class where the clone is expanded.

J | V | D | size | CDR3 | DNA
TRBJ2-7 | TRBV6-1 | TRBD1 | - | CASRRQGESYEQYF | TGTGCCAGCAGGCGGCAGGGGGAATCCTACGAGCAGTACTTC
TRBJ2-3 | TRBV25-1 | TRBD1 | - | CASSGRDRGLTDTQYF | TGTGCCAGCAGTGGCCGCGACAGGGGACTCACAGATACGCAGTATTTT
TRBJ1-2 | TRBV6-5 | - | - | CASRDSTNYGYTF | TGTGCCAGCAGGGACAGTACTAACTATGGCTACACCTTC
TRBJ2-2 | TRBV5-1 | - | - | CASSREGASTGELFF | TGCGCCAGCAGCCGGGAGGGGGCTAGCACCGGGGAGCTGTTTTTT
TRBJ2-5 | TRBV5-1 | - | - | CASSLADRQETQYF | TGCGCCAGCAGCTTGGCCGACAGACAAGAGACCCAGTACTTC
TRBJ2-1 | TRBV29-1 | - | - | CSVASGSYNEQFF | TGCAGCGTTGCTTCAGGATCCTACAATGAGCAGTTCTTC
TRBJ1-5 | TRBV5-6 | TRBD1 | - | CASSMGQNQPQHF | TGTGCCAGCAGCATGGGACAGAACCAGCCCCAGCATTTT
TRBJ2-5 | TRBV13 | - | - | CASSWGERSQETQYF | TGTGCCAGCAGCTGGGGGGAGAGGAGCCAAGAGACCCAGTACTTC
TRBJ2-7 | TRBV4-1 | TRBD2 | - | CASSQGVAGIFAYEQYF | TGCGCCAGCAGCCAAGGGGTAGCGGGTATCTTCGCCTACGAGCAGTACTTC
TRBJ2-5 | TRBV7-7 | TRBD1 | - | CASSAQGLQETQYF | TGTGCTAGCAGCGCACAGGGGCTCCAAGAGACCCAGTACTTC
TRBJ1-1 | TRBV18 | TRBD1 | - | CASSPVEQGARTEAFF | TGTGCCAGCTCACCCGTCGAACAGGGGGCGCGTACTGAAGCTTTCTTT
TRBJ1-1 | TRBV15 | - | - | CATSLRQLNTEAFF | TGTGCCACCAGCCTGCGACAGTTGAACACTGAAGCTTTCTTT
TRBJ2-7 | TRBV7-8 | - | - | CASSLVPRGYEQYF | TGTGCCAGCAGCTTAGTCCCCAGGGGCTACGAGCAGTACTTC
TRBJ2-7 | TRBV29-1 | TRBD1 | - | CSVVDRVSYEQYF | TGCAGCGTTGTTGACAGGGTGTCCTACGAGCAGTACTTC
TRBJ2-1 | TRBV5-1 | - | - | CASSWSTGDYNEQFF | TGCGCCAGCAGCTGGTCGACAGGAGACTACAATGAGCAGTTCTTC
TRBJ2-7 | TRBV18 | - | - | CASSRDGSSYEQYF | TGTGCCAGCTCACGTGACGGGAGCTCCTACGAGCAGTACTTC
TRBJ1-2 | TRBV28 | TRBD1 | - | CASSSLRTGGEGYTF | TGTGCCAGCAGTTCTCTTCGGACAGGGGGGGAAGGCTACACCTTC
TRBJ1-2 | TRBV5-6 | TRBD1 | - | CASSPGQGTYGYTF | TGTGCCAGCAGCCCCGGACAGGGTACCTATGGCTACACCTTC
TRBJ2-2 | TRBV18 | TRBD1 | - | CASSPTGTGGSGELFF | TGTGCCAGCTCACCGACCGGGACAGGGGGTTCCGGGGAGCTGTTTTTT
TRBJ1-1 | TRBV18 | TRBD1 | - | CASSPTGDTEAFF | TGTGCCAGCTCACCGACAGGGGACACTGAAGCTTTCTTT
TRBJ2-3 | TRBV4-1 | TRBD2 | - | CASSQGSSGRGGTQYF | TGCGCCAGCAGCCAAGGGTCCAGCGGGAGAGGTGGTACGCAGTATTTT
TRBJ2-5 | TRBV9 | - | - | CASSVGLGQETQYF | TGTGCCAGCAGCGTAGGACTAGGCCAAGAGACCCAGTACTTC
TRBJ1-4 | TRBV19 | TRBD1 | - | CASARQGKNEKLFF | TGTGCCAGTGCCCGACAGGGGAAAAATGAAAAACTGTTTTTT
TRBJ2-5 | TRBV5-6 | TRBD2 | - | CASSLGLAGVGETQYF | TGTGCCAGCAGCCTTGGACTAGCGGGAGTCGGGGAGACCCAGTACTTC
TRBJ2-2 | TRBV11-2 | - | - | CAVGGLTGELFF | TGTGCCGTAGGGGGTTTAACCGGGGAGCTGTTTTTT
TRBJ2-3 | TRBV29-1 | - | - | CSVEFAATDTQYF | TGCAGCGTTGAGTTTGCGGCCACAGATACGCAGTATTTT
TRBJ1-2 | TRBV10-1 | - | - | CASSESTVQGFYGYTF | TGCGCCAGCAGTGAGTCTACGGTACAGGGCTTCTATGGCTACACCTTC
TRBJ1-1 | TRBV30 | - | - | CAWSPLGGRAEAFF | TGTGCCTGGAGTCCGTTGGGGGGGAGAGCTGAAGCTTTCTTT
TRBJ1-2 | TRBV30 | - | - | CAWSSKVQPSTYGYTF | TGTGCCTGGAGTTCAAAAGTACAGCCAAGTACCTATGGCTACACCTTC
TRBJ2-1 | TRBV30 | - | - | CAWSLRTYPLDGEQFF | TGTGCCTGGAGTCTTAGAACTTACCCCCTTGATGGTGAGCAGTTCTTC
TRBJ1-1 | TRBV4-3 | - | - | CASSQDTQGRLGTEAFF | TGCGCCAGCAGCCAAGATACCCAGGGAAGATTGGGCACTGAAGCTTTCTTT
TRBJ2-7 | TRBV7-9 | TRBD1 | medium-sized | CASSPAGGSYEQYF | TGTGCCAGCAGCCCGGCAGGGGGCAGCTACGAGCAGTACTTC
TRBJ2-6 | TRBV6-1 | - | - | CASSKTVSGANVLTF | TGTGCCAGCAGTAAGACAGTCTCTGGGGCCAACGTCCTGACTTTC
TRBJ2-7 | TRBV5-1 | TRBD1 | - | CASSSGFPDRVHEQYF | TGCGCCAGCAGCTCCGGTTTCCCGGACAGGGTCCACGAGCAGTACTTC
TRBJ1-1 | TRBV6-5 | - | - | CASSSQGNRNTEAFF | TGTGCCAGCAGTTCCCAGGGGAATCGGAACACTGAAGCTTTCTTT
TRBJ1-4 | TRBV30 | - | - | CAWREQGSNEKLFF | TGTGCCTGGCGCGAACAGGGCTCTAATGAAAAACTGTTTTTT
TRBJ1-1 | TRBV6-5 | - | - | CASSTGTGNTEAFF | TGTGCCAGCAGTACAGGGACGGGGAACACTGAAGCTTTCTTT
TRBJ1-2 | TRBV28 | - | - | CASSILRGAMTYGYTF | TGTGCCAGCAGTATCCTCAGGGGCGCCATGACCTATGGCTACACCTTC
TRBJ1-5 | TRBV2 | TRBD1 | - | CASSGRGRDGNQPQHF | TGTGCCAGCAGTGGCAGGGGGCGTGATGGCAATCAGCCCCAGCATTTT
TRBJ2-7 | TRBV5-1 | TRBD2 | - | CASSPRTSRGYEQYF | TGCGCCAGCAGCCCACGGACTAGCAGGGGCTACGAGCAGTACTTC
TRBJ2-2 | TRBV10-3 | TRBD2 | - | CAILAVDTGELFF | TGTGCCATACTAGCGGTTGACACCGGGGAGCTGTTTTTT
TRBJ1-1 | TRBV6-1 | - | - | CASSEIGGNMNTEAFF | TGTGCCAGCAGTGAAATTGGAGGGAACATGAACACTGAAGCTTTCTTT
TRBJ1-6 | TRBV4-1 | TRBD1 | - | CASSNSGQGNSPLHF | TGCGCCAGCAGCAATTCGGGACAGGGTAATTCACCCCTCCACTTT
TRBJ1-2 | TRBV19 | TRBD1 | - | CASGKGTGGNSGYTF | TGTGCCAGCGGAAAGGGGACAGGGGGTAATAGTGGCTACACCTTC
TRBJ1-2 | TRBV5-4 | TRBD1 | - | CASSARQGTYTF | TGTGCCAGCAGCGCCCGACAGGGAACCTACACCTTC
TRBJ2-3 | TRBV19 | - | - | CASSFGTGTSTDTQYF | TGTGCCAGTAGTTTCGGGACCGGGACTAGCACAGATACGCAGTATTTT
TRBJ1-3 | TRBV5-1 | - | - | CASSLRQGPGNTIYF | TGCGCCAGCAGCTTGAGGCAGGGGCCGGGAAACACCATATATTTT
TRBJ1-1 | TRBV18 | - | - | CASSTSPQANTEAFF | TGTGCCAGCTCCACCTCCCCTCAGGCGAACACTGAAGCTTTCTTT
TRBJ2-1 | TRBV28 | TRBD2 | - | CAISTSGTYEQFF | TGTGCCATTTCGACTAGCGGAACCTATGAGCAGTTCTTC
TRBJ2-7 | TRBV5-6 | TRBD2 | - | CASSRRTSAFFYEQYF | TGTGCCAGCAGCAGAAGGACTAGCGCTTTCTTCTACGAGCAGTACTTC
TRBJ2-5 | TRBV29-1 | - | - | CSVFVETQYF | TGCAGCGTCTTCGTAGAGACCCAGTACTTC
TRBJ2-2 | TRBV4-2 | - | - | CASSQEPGIGELFF | TGTGCCAGCAGCCAAGAACCAGGAATCGGGGAGCTGTTTTTT
TRBJ2-1 | TRBV2 | - | - | CAQTTGDEQFF | TGTGCCCAGACCACAGGCGATGAGCAGTTCTTC
TRBJ2-1 | TRBV29-1 | TRBD2 | - | CSVERGRALGEQFF | TGCAGCGTTGAACGCGGGAGGGCCTTAGGTGAGCAGTTCTTC
TRBJ2-7 | TRBV5-1 | TRBD1 | - | CASSLGITRDRGYEQYF | TGCGCCAGCAGCTTGGGGATAACCCGGGACAGGGGCTACGAGCAGTACTTC